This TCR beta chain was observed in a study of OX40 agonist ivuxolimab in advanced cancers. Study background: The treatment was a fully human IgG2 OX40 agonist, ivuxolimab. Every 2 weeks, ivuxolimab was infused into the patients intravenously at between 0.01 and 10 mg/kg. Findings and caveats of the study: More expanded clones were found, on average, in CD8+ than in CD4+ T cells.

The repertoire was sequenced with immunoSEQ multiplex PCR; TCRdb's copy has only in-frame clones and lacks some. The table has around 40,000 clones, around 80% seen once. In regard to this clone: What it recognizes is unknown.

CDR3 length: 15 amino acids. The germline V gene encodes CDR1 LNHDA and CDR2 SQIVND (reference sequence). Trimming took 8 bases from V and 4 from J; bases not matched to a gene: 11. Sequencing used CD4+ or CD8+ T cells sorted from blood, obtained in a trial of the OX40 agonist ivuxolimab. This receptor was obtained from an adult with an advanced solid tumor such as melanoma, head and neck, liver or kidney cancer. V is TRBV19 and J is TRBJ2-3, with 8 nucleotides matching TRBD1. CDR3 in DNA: TGTGCCAGTCGGGGGTCGGACAGGGTGGCAGATACGCAGTATTTT. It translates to CASRGSDRVADTQYF.